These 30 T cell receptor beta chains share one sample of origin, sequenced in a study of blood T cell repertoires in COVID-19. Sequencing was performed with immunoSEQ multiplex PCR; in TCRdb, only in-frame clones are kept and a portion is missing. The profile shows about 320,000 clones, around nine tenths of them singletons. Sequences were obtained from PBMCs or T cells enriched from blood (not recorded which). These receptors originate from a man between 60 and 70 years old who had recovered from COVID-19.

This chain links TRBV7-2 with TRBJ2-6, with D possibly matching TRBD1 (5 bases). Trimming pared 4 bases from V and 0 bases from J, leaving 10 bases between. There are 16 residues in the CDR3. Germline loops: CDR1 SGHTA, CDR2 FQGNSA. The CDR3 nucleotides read TGTGCCAGCAGCTACACAACAGGCTCTGGGGCCAACGTCCTGACTTTC. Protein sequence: CASSYTTGSGANVLTF.

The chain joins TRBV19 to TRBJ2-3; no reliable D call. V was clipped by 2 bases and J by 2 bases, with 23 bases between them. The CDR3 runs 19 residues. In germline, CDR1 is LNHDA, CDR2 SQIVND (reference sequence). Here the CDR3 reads CASSISSAALGSHTDTQYF. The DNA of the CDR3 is TGTGCCAGTAGTATAAGCTCTGCGGCTTTAGGCAGCCACACAGATACGCAGTATTTT.

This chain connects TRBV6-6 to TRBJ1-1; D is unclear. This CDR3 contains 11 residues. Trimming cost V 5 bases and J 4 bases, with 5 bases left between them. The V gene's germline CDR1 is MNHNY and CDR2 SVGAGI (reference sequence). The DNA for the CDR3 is TGTGCCAGCAGTCTTCTCACTGAAGCTTTCTTT. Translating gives CASSLLTEAFF.

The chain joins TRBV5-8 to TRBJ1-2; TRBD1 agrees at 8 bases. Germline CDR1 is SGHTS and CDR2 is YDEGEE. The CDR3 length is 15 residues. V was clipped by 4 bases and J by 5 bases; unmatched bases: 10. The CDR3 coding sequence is TGTGCCAGCAGCACCGGACAGGGAAGGGGGTATGGCTACACCTTC. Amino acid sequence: CASSTGQGRGYGYTF. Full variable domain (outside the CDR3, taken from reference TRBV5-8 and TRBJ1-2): EAGVTQSPTHLIKTRGQQATLRCSPISGHTSVYWYQQALGLGLQFLLWYDEGEERNRGNFPPRFSGRQFPNYSSELNVNALELEDSALYLCASSTGQGRGYGYTFGSGTRLTVV.

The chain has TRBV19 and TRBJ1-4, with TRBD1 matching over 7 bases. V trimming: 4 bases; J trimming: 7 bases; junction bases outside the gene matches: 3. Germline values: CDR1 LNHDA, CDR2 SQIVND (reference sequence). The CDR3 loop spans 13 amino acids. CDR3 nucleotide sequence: TGTGCCAGTAGTAGGGACAGAGCTGAAAAACTGTTTTTT. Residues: CASSRDRAEKLFF.

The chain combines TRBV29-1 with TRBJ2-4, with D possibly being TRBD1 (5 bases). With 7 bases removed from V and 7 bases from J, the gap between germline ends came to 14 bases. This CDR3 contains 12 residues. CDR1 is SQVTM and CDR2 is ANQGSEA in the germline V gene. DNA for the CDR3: TGCAGCGGGGGATCAGGGTGGAACATTCAGTACTTC. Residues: CSGGSGWNIQYF. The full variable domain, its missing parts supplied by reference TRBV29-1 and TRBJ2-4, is SAVISQKPSRDICQRGTSLTIQCQVDSQVTMMFWYRQQPGQSLTLIATANQGSEATYESGFVIDKFPISRPNLTFSTLTVSNMSPEDSSIYLCSGGSGWNIQYFGAGTRLSVL.

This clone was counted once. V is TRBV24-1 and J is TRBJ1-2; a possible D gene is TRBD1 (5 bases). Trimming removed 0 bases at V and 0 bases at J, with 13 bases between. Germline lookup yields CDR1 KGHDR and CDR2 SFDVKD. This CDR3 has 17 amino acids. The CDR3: CATSDLRPTATNYGYTF. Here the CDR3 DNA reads TGTGCCACCAGTGATTTGCGACCGACAGCCACTAACTATGGCTACACCTTC.

Here the CDR3 DNA reads TGTGCCAGCAGAACTTCGACAGGGGGGAACACTGAAGCTTTCTTT. It encodes CASRTSTGGNTEAFF. The gene calls are TRBV6-6 and TRBJ1-1; 9 bases align to TRBD1. Germline CDR1 is MNHNY and CDR2 is SVGAGI (reference sequence). V trimming: 6 bases; J trimming: 1 base; junction bases outside the gene matches: 6. This CDR3 has 15 amino acids.

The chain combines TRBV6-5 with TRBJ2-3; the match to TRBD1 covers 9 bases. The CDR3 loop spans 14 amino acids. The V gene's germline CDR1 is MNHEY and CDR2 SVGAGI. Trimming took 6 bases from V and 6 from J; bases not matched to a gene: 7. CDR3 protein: CASSPGQGWDTQYF. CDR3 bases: TGTGCCAGCAGCCCGGGACAGGGATGGGATACGCAGTATTTT.

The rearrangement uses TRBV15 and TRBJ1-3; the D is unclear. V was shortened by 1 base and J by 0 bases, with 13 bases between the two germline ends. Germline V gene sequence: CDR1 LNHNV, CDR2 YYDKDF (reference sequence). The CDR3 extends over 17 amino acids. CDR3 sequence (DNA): TGTGCCACCAGCAGAGGCTACCTACAGAGCTCTGGAAACACCATATATTTT. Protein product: CATSRGYLQSSGNTIYF. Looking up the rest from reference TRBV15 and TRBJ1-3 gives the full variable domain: DAMVIQNPRYQVTQFGKPVTLSCSQTLNHNVMYWYQQKSSQAPKLLFHYYDKDFNNEADTPDNFQSRRPNTSFCFLDIRSPGLGDTAMYLCATSRGYLQSSGNTIYFGEGSWLTVV.

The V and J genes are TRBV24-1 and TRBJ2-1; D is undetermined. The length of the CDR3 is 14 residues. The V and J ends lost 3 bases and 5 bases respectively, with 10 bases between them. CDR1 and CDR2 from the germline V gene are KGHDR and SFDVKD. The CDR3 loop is CATSDPSVNNEQFF. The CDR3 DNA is TGTGCCACCAGTGATCCCAGCGTAAACAATGAGCAGTTCTTC.

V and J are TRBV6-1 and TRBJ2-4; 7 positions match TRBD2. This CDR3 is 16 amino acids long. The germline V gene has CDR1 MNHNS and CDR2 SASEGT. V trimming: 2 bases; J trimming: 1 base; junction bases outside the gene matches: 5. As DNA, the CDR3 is TGTGCCAGCAGTGAAATGGGAGGGACTGCCAAAAACATTCAGTACTTC. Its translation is CASSEMGGTAKNIQYF.

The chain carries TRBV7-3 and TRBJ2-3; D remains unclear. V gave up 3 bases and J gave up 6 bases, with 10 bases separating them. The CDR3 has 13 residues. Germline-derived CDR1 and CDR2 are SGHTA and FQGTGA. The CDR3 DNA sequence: TGTGCCAGCAGCTTCCAGATTTCGGATACGCAGTATTTT. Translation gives CASSFQISDTQYF.

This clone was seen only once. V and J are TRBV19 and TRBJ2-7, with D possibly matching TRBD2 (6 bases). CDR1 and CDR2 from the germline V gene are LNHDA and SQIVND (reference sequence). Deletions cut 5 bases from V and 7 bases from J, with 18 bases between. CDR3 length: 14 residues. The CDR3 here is CASSLGVAVKEQYF. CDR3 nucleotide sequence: TGTGCCAGTAGTCTAGGGGTAGCGGTGAAAGAGCAGTACTTC.

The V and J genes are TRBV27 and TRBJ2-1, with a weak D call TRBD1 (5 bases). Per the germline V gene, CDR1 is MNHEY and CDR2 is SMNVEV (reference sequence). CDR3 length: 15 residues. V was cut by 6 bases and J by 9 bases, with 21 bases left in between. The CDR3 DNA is TGTGCCAGCAGCCCCGAAGGCAGGGTGTTTGGTGAGCAGTTCTTC. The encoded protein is CASSPEGRVFGEQFF.

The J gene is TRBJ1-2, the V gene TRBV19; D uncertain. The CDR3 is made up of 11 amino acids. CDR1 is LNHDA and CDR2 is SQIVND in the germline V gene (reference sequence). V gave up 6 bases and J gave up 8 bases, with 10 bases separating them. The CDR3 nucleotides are TGTGCCAGTAGGTCGAGATCAGGCTACACCTTC. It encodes CASRSRSGYTF.

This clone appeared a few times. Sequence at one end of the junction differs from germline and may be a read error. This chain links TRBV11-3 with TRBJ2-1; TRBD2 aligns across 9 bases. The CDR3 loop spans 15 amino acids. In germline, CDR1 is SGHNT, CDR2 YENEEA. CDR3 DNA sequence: TGTGCCAGCAGATTAGCGGGAGTGGGGATCGGTGAGCAGTTCTTC. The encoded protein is CASRLAGVGIGEQFF. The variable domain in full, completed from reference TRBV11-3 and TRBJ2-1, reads EAGVVQSPRYKIIEKKQPVAFWCNPISGHNTLYWYLQNLGQGPELLIRYENEEAVDDSQLPKDRFSAERLKGVDSTLKIQPAELGDSAVYLCASRLAGVGIGEQFFGPGTRLTVL.

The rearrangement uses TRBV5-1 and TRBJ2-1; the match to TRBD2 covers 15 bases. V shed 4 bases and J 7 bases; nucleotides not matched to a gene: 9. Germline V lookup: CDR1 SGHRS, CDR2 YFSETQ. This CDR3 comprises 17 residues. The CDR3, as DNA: TGCGCCAGCAGCAGCAGGACTAGCGGGAGGGGAAAAAATGAGCAGTTCTTC. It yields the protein CASSSRTSGRGKNEQFF.

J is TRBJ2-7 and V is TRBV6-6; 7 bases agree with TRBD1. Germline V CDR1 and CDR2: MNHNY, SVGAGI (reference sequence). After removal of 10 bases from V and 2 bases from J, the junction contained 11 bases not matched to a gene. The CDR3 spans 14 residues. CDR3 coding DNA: TGTGCCACGGGGTGGACAGGCGGAACCTACGAGCAGTACTTC. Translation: CATGWTGGTYEQYF.

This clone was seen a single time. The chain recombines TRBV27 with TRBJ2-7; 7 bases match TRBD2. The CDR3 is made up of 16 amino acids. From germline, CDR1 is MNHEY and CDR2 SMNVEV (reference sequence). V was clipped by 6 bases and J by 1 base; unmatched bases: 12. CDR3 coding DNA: TGTGCCAGCAGCATATATAGCGGGTCCCGATCCTACGAGCAGTACTTC. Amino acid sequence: CASSIYSGSRSYEQYF.

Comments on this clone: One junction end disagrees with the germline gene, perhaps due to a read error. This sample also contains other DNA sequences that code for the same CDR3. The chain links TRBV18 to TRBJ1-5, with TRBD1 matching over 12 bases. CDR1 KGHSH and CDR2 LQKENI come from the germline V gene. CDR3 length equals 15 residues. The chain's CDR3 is CASSPGTGGNQPQHF. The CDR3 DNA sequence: TGTGCCAGCTCACCAGGGACAGGGGGCAACCAGCCCCAGCATTTT. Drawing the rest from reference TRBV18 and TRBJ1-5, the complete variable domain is NAGVMQNPRHLVRRRGQEARLRCSPMKGHSHVYWYRQLPEEGLKFMVYLQKENIIDESGMPKERFSAEFPKEGPSILRIQQVVRGDSAAYFCASSPGTGGNQPQHFGDGTRLSIL.

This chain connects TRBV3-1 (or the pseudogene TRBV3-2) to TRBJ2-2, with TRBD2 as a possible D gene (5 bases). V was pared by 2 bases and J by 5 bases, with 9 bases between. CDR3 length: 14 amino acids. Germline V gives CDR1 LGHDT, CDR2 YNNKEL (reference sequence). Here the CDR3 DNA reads TGTGCCAGCAGCCAAAGAGGAGGTACCGGGGAGCTGTTTTTT. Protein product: CASSQRGGTGELFF.

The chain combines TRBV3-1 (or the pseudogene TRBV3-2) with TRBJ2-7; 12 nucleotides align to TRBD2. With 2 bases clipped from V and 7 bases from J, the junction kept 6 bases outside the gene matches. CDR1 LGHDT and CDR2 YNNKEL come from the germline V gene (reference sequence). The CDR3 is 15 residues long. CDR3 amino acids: CASSQHRTSGIEQYF. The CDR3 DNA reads TGTGCCAGCAGCCAACACAGGACTAGCGGGATTGAGCAGTACTTC.

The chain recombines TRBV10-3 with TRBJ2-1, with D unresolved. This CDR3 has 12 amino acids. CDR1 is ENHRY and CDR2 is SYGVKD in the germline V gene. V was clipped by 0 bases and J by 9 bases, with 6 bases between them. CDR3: CAISESVVEQFF. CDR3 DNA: TGTGCCATCAGTGAGTCCGTCGTTGAGCAGTTCTTC.

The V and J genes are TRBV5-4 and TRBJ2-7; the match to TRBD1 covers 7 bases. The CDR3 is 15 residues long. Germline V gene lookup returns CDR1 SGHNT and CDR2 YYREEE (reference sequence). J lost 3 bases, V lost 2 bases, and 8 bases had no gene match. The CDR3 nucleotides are TGTGCCAGCAGCTTTCCGGGACAGAGATACTACGAGCAGTACTTC. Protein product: CASSFPGQRYYEQYF.

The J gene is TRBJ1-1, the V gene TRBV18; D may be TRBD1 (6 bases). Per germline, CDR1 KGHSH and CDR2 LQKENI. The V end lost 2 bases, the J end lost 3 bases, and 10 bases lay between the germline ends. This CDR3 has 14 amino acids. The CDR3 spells CASSPEQGYTEAFF. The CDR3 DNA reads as TGTGCCAGCTCACCAGAACAGGGCTACACTGAAGCTTTCTTT.

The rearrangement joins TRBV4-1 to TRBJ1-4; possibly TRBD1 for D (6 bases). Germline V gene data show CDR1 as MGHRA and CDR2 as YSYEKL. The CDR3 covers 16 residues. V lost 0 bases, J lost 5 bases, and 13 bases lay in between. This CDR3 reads CASSQEWTARNEKLFF. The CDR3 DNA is TGCGCCAGCAGCCAAGAGTGGACAGCGAGGAATGAAAAACTGTTTTTT.

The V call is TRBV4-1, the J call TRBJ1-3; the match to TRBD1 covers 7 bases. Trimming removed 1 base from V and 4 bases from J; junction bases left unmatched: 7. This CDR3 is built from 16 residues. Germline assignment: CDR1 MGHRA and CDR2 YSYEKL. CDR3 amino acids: CASSQAKTGSGNTIYF. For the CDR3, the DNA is TGCGCCAGCAGCCAAGCGAAGACAGGGTCCGGAAACACCATATATTTT.

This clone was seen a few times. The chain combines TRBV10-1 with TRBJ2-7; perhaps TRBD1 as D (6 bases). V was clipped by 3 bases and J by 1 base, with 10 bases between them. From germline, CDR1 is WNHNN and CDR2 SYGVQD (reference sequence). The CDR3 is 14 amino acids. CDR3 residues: CASSEYRASYEQYF. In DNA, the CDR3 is TGCGCCAGCAGTGAATACAGGGCTTCCTACGAGCAGTACTTC.

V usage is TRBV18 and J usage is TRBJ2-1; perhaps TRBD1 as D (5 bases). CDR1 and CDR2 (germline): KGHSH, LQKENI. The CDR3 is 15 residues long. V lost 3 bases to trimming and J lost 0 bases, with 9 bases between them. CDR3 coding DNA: TGTGCCAGCTCACCGGGGCAGAGCTCCTACAATGAGCAGTTCTTC. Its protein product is CASSPGQSSYNEQFF. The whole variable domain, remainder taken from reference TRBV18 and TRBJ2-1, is NAGVMQNPRHLVRRRGQEARLRCSPMKGHSHVYWYRQLPEEGLKFMVYLQKENIIDESGMPKERFSAEFPKEGPSILRIQQVVRGDSAAYFCASSPGQSSYNEQFFGPGTRLTVL.